What follows are 14 T cell receptor beta chains derived from one specimen sequenced in a study of shared clonotypes between healthy human individuals. Some clones are missing from TCRdb's copy, which holds only in-frame ones; the method was immunoSEQ multiplex PCR. Among roughly 500,000 clones listed, roughly 80% were seen once. The sequenced sample consisted of PBMCs. The receptors were sampled from a woman aged 40 to 50 in good health. Some clones in this sample may be carry-over from other donors' samples.

This rearrangement joins TRBV28 to TRBJ1-1, with D possibly TRBD1 on 6 matching bases. Germline V gene lookup returns CDR1 MDHEN and CDR2 SYDVKM. Trimming pared 10 bases from V and 0 bases from J, leaving 9 bases between. The CDR3 spans 12 residues. CDR3 DNA: TGTGCCATAGGACAGATGAACACTGAAGCTTTCTTT. Translating gives CAIGQMNTEAFF.

This clone has more than one count but fewer than ten. Given a far larger clone just one base away, this is likely a sequencing read error. This rearrangement joins TRBV29-1 to TRBJ1-1, with TRBD1 identical over 9 bases. J was trimmed by 5 bases and V by 6 bases; bases with no gene match: 7. CDR3 size: 13 residues. Germline loops: CDR1 SQVTM, CDR2 ANQGSEA. The CDR3 region is CSVGQGLGTEAFF. The CDR3 DNA follows: TGCAGCGTGGGACAGGGACTAGGGACTGAAGCTTTCTTT. The full variable domain, its missing parts supplied by reference TRBV29-1 and TRBJ1-1, is SAVISQKPSRDICQRGTSLTIQCQVDSQVTMMFWYRQQPGQSLTLIATANQGSEATYESGFVIDKFPISRPNLTFSTLTVSNMSPEDSSIYLCSVGQGLGTEAFFGQGTRLTVV.

As regards this clone: This likely came from a read error, as a far larger clone is one base away. The chain is built from TRBV28 and TRBJ2-7; 9 bases align to TRBD2. Germline loops: CDR1 MDHEN, CDR2 SYDVKM. The CDR3 length is 14 residues. CDR3 protein: CASNGGTSSYEKYF. DNA for the CDR3: TGTGCCAGCAATGGCGGGACTAGCTCCTACGAGAAGTACTTC. Filled out from reference TRBV28 and TRBJ2-7, the complete variable domain reads DVKVTQSSRYLVKRTGEKVFLECVQDMDHENMFWYRQDPGLGLRLIYFSYDVKMKEKGDIPEGYSVSREKKERFSLILESASTNQTSMYLCASNGGTSSYEKYFGPGTRLTVT.

The rearrangement links TRBV7-9 to TRBJ2-4; D unclear. Germline V gene data show CDR1 as SEHNR and CDR2 as FQNEAQ (reference sequence). V lost 5 bases and J 9 bases, leaving 14 bases between the germline ends. This CDR3 region has 13 residues. The CDR3: CASSQGTATIQYF. CDR3 DNA sequence: TGTGCCAGCAGCCAAGGAACAGCGACCATTCAGTACTTC.

Remarks on this clone: This probably arose from a read error, given a far larger clone one base away. The chain uses TRBV7-8 and TRBJ2-5; the D gene is possibly TRBD2 (6 bases). The V end was cut by 5 bases, the J end by 4 bases, with 14 bases between. Germline V CDR1 and CDR2: SGHVS, FQNEAQ. This CDR3 has 14 amino acids. CDR3 nucleotides: TGTGCCAGCAGCCCCGGCGGGGCGGTAGAGACCCAGTACTTC. Translated, it gives CASSPGGAVETQYF.

This chain's CDR3 is CASSLEGQGAQYF. The CDR3 DNA sequence: TGCGCCAGCAGCTTGGAAGGCCAAGGGGCCCAGTACTTC. The V call is TRBV5-1, the J call TRBJ2-5; weak D call: TRBD1 (5 bases). Germline CDR1 reads SGHRS; CDR2 reads YFSETQ. The CDR3 is 13 amino acids. Trimming stripped 0 bases from V and 9 bases from J, with 12 bases between.

The genes are TRBV2 and TRBJ1-1; a weak D match, TRBD1 (5 bases). This CDR3 has 14 residues. The V end was cut by 6 bases, the J end by 2 bases, with 13 bases between. Germline V gives CDR1 SNHLY, CDR2 FYNNEI. CDR3 loop: CASSPGGDNTEAFF. As DNA, the CDR3 is TGTGCCAGCAGCCCCGGTGGGGACAACACTGAAGCTTTCTTT.

This clone showed up just a few times. V is TRBV13 and J is TRBJ1-1; D unresolved. The CDR3 runs to 13 residues. The germline V gene has CDR1 PRHDT and CDR2 FYEKMQ (reference sequence). The V gene lost 2 bases and the J gene lost 11 bases, with 15 bases spanning the gap. CDR3 sequence reads: CASSLSLTEGAFF. The DNA of the CDR3 is TGTGCCAGCAGCTTATCCCTCACCGAGGGCGCTTTCTTT.

About this clone itself: This may arise from a read error, as a much more abundant clone is one base away. The rearrangement links TRBV5-6 to TRBJ2-3; 9 positions match TRBD2. The V and J ends lost 3 bases and 0 bases, in that order; junction bases with no gene match: 2. CDR1 is SGHDT, CDR2 YYEEEE, per germline. The CDR3 totals 15 residues. The CDR3 DNA reads TGTGCCAGCAGCTCCACTAGCGGGAGCACAGATACGCAGTATTTT. Protein sequence: CASSSTSGSTDTQYF. Full variable domain (remainder filled in from reference TRBV5-6 and TRBJ2-3): DAGVTQSPTHLIKTRGQQVTLRCSPKSGHDTVSWYQQALGQGPQFIFQYYEEEERQRGNFPDRFSGHQFPNYSSELNVNALLLGDSALYLCASSSTSGSTDTQYFGPGTRLTVL.

This clone has just one count. The chain uses TRBV7-2 and TRBJ2-5; D possibly corresponds to TRBD1 (6 bases). The V gene's germline CDR1 is SGHTA and CDR2 FQGNSA. The CDR3 length is 15 residues. The ends were cut back, 5 bases at V and 5 bases at J, with 18 bases in the middle. CDR3 DNA: TGTGCCAGCAGCACGAATGGGGGCGAGGCGGAGACCCAGTACTTC. It yields the protein CASSTNGGEAETQYF.

The CDR3 loop is CASSLSVASYEQYF. CDR3 coding DNA: TGTGCCAGCAGCTTATCGGTGGCTTCGTACGAGCAGTACTTC. The rearrangement uses TRBV7-7 and TRBJ2-7; unclear D gene. The CDR3 length is 14 residues. V was pared by 2 bases and J by 4 bases, with 12 bases between. Germline CDR1 is SSHAT and CDR2 is FNYEAQ (reference sequence).

This clone appeared a few times. The chain combines TRBV7-3 with TRBJ2-1; D gene uncertain. This CDR3 spans 16 amino acids. Germline CDR1 is SGHTA and CDR2 is FQGTGA. The V gene lost 5 bases and the J gene lost 0 bases, with 14 bases spanning the gap. The CDR3 here is CASSPEVYSSYNEQFF. The CDR3 bases are TGTGCCAGCAGCCCGGAAGTCTATAGCTCCTACAATGAGCAGTTCTTC.

V usage is TRBV21-1 and J usage is TRBJ1-4; TRBD1 reflects the table's D call only, with no check against the DNA. TRBV21-1 is annotated as a pseudogene. This CDR3 has 16 residues. The CDR3 is CASSKFSGQTNEKLFF. The CDR3, as DNA: TGTGCCAGCAGCAAATTTTCGGGACAGACTAATGAAAAACTGTTTTTT.

The chain recombines TRBV28 with TRBJ2-7, with D perhaps matching TRBD2 (6 bases). Germline-derived CDR1 and CDR2 are MDHEN and SYDVKM. The CDR3 is 16 residues long. V shed 6 bases and J shed 6 bases, with 24 bases lying between them. The CDR3 sequence is CASSRGGGTRFGEQYF. DNA of the CDR3: TGTGCCAGCAGCCGCGGAGGAGGGACTCGATTTGGCGAGCAGTACTTC.